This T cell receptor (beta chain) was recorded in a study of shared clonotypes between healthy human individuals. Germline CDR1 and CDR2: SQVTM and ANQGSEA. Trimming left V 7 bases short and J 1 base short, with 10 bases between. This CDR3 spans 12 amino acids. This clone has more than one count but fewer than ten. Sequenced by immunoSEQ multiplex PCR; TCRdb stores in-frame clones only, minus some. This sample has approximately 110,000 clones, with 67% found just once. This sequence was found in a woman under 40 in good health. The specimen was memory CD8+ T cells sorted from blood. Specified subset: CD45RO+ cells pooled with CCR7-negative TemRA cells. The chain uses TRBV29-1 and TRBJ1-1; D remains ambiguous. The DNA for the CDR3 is TGCAGCGCTGCCGACACGAACACTGAAGCTTTCTTT. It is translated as CSAADTNTEAFF.